The rows below give T cell receptor beta chains drawn from one sample of a study of T-cell reconstitution after alpha-beta-depleted transplantation in children. TCRdb redid the calling of the PCR reads with MiXCR, one entry per CDR3 protein. The sample includes hundreds of thousands of distinct CDR3 sequences, under 15% of them seen just once. Sequenced material: PBMCs, taken before TCRalphabeta/CD19-depleted stem cell transplant. Receptor source: a girl under 10 years old with congenital amegakaryocytic thrombocytopenia, due to receive a stem cell transplant. The CDR3 runs from the conserved cysteine through the conserved F or W. The order of the fields is clone size, V gene, D gene, J gene, CDR3 protein, CDR3 DNA. D genes are given only for firm matches. Expanded clones are given a class, and other clones once, few, many or no size at all.

size: few; V: TRBV5-1; D: -; J: TRBJ1-4; CDR3: CASSFFSGAGEKLFF; DNA: TGCGCCAGCAGCTTCTTTTCGGGGGCTGGTGAAAAACTGTTTTTT
size: many; V: TRBV20-1; D: -; J: TRBJ1-1; CDR3: CSAPDRNTEAFF; DNA: TGCAGTGCACCTGACCGGAACACTGAAGCTTTCTTT
size: -; V: TRBV20-1; D: -; J: TRBJ1-5; CDR3: CSARDLQGSNQPQHF; DNA: TGCAGTGCTAGAGATCTACAGGGTAGCAATCAGCCCCAGCATTTT
size: many; V: TRBV5-1; D: -; J: TRBJ1-2; CDR3: CASSLGQHYGYTF; DNA: TGCGCCAGCAGCTTGGGGCAGCACTATGGCTACACCTTC
size: many; V: TRBV20-1; D: TRBD2; J: TRBJ2-3; CDR3: CSARGGIEREITDTQYF; DNA: TGCAGTGCAAGAGGAGGGATTGAGCGGGAGATCACAGATACGCAGTATTTT
size: few; V: TRBV12-3/TRBV12-4; D: -; J: TRBJ2-3; CDR3: CASSFRGLRDTQYF; DNA: TGTGCCAGCAGTTTCCGGGGCCTAAGGGATACGCAGTATTTT
size: -; V: TRBV5-1; D: TRBD1; J: TRBJ2-7; CDR3: CASRRDRGTHEQYF; DNA: TGCGCCAGCAGACGGGACAGGGGCACCCACGAGCAGTACTTC
size: many; V: TRBV15; D: -; J: TRBJ1-6; CDR3: CATSRDSRNGSYNSPLHF; DNA: TGTGCCACCAGCAGAGATTCCAGGAATGGGTCCTATAATTCACCCCTCCACTTT
size: many; V: TRBV7-2; D: -; J: TRBJ2-1; CDR3: CASSFGVSSYNEQFF; DNA: TGTGCCAGCAGCTTTGGAGTGTCCTCCTACAATGAGCAGTTCTTC
size: few; V: TRBV30; D: -; J: TRBJ2-3; CDR3: CAWSFAGTDTQYF; DNA: TGTGCCTGGAGTTTCGCCGGCACAGATACGCAGTATTTT
size: many; V: TRBV5-1; D: TRBD1; J: TRBJ2-7; CDR3: CASSLDRGSPYEQYF; DNA: TGCGCCAGCAGCTTGGACAGGGGATCCCCCTACGAGCAGTACTTC
size: many; V: TRBV5-1; D: TRBD1; J: TRBJ2-2; CDR3: CASSLRDRDTGELFF; DNA: TGCGCCAGCAGCCTCCGGGACAGGGACACCGGGGAGCTGTTTTTT
size: many; V: TRBV12-3/TRBV12-4; D: -; J: TRBJ2-7; CDR3: CASSYSFSYEQYF; DNA: TGTGCCAGCAGTTACAGTTTCTCCTACGAGCAGTACTTC
size: few; V: TRBV6-1; D: -; J: TRBJ1-5; CDR3: CASSPYGASNQPQHF; DNA: TGTGCCAGCAGTCCGTATGGGGCGAGCAATCAGCCCCAGCATTTT
size: -; V: TRBV24-1; D: -; J: TRBJ2-7; CDR3: CATSETAGAVRYF; DNA: TGTGCCACCAGTGAGACAGCCGGGGCAGTGAGGTACTTC
size: many; V: TRBV7-9; D: TRBD2; J: TRBJ2-1; CDR3: CASSDPGLAIHEQFF; DNA: TGTGCCAGCAGCGATCCGGGACTAGCGATTCATGAGCAGTTCTTC
size: few; V: TRBV5-1; D: -; J: TRBJ1-5; CDR3: CASSLLGALGQPQHF; DNA: TGCGCCAGCAGCTTGTTGGGGGCGCTGGGTCAGCCCCAGCATTTT
size: -; V: TRBV20-1; D: TRBD2; J: TRBJ2-1; CDR3: CSAATSGRIYEQFF; DNA: TGCAGTGCGGCTACTAGCGGGAGAATCTATGAGCAGTTCTTC
size: -; V: TRBV20-1; D: -; J: TRBJ2-3; CDR3: CSARGGPDFPITDTQYF; DNA: TGCAGTGCTAGAGGGGGCCCGGACTTCCCCATCACAGATACGCAGTATTTT
size: many; V: TRBV29-1; D: TRBD2; J: TRBJ2-1; CDR3: CSVELPSGSNFGEQFF; DNA: TGCAGCGTTGAACTTCCTAGCGGGAGTAACTTTGGTGAGCAGTTCTTC
size: -; V: TRBV27; D: -; J: TRBJ2-3; CDR3: CASSLSIRDTQYF; DNA: TGTGCCAGCAGTTTATCCATTAGAGATACGCAGTATTTT
size: few; V: TRBV4-1; D: TRBD2; J: TRBJ2-3; CDR3: CASSPWGGAQYF; DNA: TGCGCCAGCAGCCCGTGGGGGGGGGCGCAGTATTTT
size: many; V: TRBV20-1; D: -; J: TRBJ2-1; CDR3: CSARPSGYNEQFF; DNA: TGCAGTGCTAGACCCTCGGGATACAATGAGCAGTTCTTC
size: many; V: TRBV24-1; D: TRBD2; J: TRBJ2-1; CDR3: CATSDSLLADSYNEQFF; DNA: TGTGCCACCAGTGATTCGTTACTAGCGGACTCCTACAATGAGCAGTTCTTC
size: many; V: TRBV9; D: -; J: TRBJ2-7; CDR3: CASSVATHPSYEQYF; DNA: TGTGCCAGCAGCGTAGCCACCCATCCCTCCTACGAGCAGTACTTC
size: -; V: TRBV7-3; D: -; J: TRBJ2-3; CDR3: CASSLERGTRTDTQYF; DNA: TGTGCCAGCAGCTTAGAGCGCGGGACCCGCACAGATACGCAGTATTTT
size: few; V: TRBV20-1; D: TRBD1; J: TRBJ2-7; CDR3: CSAGTGVYEQYF; DNA: TGCAGTGCAGGGACAGGGGTCTACGAGCAGTACTTC
size: many; V: TRBV9; D: -; J: TRBJ1-5; CDR3: CASSVGYSNQPQHF; DNA: TGTGCCAGCAGCGTGGGCTATAGCAATCAGCCCCAGCATTTT
size: few; V: TRBV20-1; D: TRBD2; J: TRBJ2-1; CDR3: CSAGLAGEGGQFF; DNA: TGCAGTGCTGGGCTAGCGGGAGAAGGGGGGCAGTTCTTC